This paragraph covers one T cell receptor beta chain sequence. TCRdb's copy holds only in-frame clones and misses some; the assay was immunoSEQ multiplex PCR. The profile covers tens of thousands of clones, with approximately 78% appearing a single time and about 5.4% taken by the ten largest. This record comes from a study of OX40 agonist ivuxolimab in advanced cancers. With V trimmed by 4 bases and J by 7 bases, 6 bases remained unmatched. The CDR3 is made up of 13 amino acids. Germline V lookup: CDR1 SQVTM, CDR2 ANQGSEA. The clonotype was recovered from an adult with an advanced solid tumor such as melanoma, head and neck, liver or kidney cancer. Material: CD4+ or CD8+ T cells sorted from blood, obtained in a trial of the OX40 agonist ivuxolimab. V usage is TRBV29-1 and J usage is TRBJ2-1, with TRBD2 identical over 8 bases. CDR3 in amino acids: CSVGGGLANEQFF. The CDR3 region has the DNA TGCAGCGTTGGGGGAGGACTAGCTAATGAGCAGTTCTTC.